The present T cell receptor beta chain was sequenced within a study of cytomegalovirus exposure and HLA in healthy donors. Whole-study findings and limits: Later analysis identified 16,951 TCR beta sequences associated with HLA alleles, using a false discovery rate threshold of 0.05. Rarity marked most TCR sequences, yet some public TCRs occurred in many donors.

The PCR employed 60 Vbeta primers together with 13 Jbeta primers. Here immunoSEQ multiplex PCR was the method, and the copy in TCRdb shows in-frame clones only, minus some. This sample lists 60,000 to 85,000 clones; its ten largest clones have about 13%. Comment on this clone: The antigen remains undetermined.

Looked up from germline, CDR1 is SGDLS and CDR2 is YYNGEE. Unmatched junction bases numbered 15, after V lost 3 bases and J lost 3 bases. CDR3 size: 19 residues. Sequences were obtained from PBMCs. The chain is built from TRBV9 and TRBJ1-2; 12 bases line up with TRBD1. The origin of this receptor is a man aged 50-60 years in good health and CMV-seropositive. The CDR3: CASSGFIRDRGRRDYGYTF. The CDR3 DNA is TGTGCCAGCAGCGGCTTTATTCGGGACAGGGGGCGGAGGGACTATGGCTACACCTTC.